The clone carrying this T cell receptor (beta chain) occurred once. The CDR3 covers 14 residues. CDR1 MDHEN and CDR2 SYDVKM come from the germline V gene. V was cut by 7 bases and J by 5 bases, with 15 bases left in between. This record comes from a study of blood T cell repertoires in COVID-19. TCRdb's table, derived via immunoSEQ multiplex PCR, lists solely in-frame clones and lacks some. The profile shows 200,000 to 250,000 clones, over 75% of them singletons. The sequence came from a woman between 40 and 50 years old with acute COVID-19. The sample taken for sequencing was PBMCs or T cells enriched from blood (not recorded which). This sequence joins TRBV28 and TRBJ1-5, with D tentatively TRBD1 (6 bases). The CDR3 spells CASNQGGDHQPQHF. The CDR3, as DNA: TGTGCCAGCAACCAAGGGGGGGATCATCAGCCCCAGCATTTT.